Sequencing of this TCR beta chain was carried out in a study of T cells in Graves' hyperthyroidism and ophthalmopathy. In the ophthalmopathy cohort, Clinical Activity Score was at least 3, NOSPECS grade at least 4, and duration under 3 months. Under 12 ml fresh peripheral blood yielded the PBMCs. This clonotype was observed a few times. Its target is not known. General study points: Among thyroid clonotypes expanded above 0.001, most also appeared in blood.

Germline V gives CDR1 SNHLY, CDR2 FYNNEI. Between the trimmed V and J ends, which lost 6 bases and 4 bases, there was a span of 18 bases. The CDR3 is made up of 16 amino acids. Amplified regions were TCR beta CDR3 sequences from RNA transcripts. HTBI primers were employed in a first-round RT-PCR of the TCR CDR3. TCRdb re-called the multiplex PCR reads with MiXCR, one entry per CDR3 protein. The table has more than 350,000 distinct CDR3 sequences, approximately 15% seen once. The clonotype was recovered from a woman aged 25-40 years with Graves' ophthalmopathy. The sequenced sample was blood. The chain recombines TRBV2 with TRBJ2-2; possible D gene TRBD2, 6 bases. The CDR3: CASSPGAAGITGELFF. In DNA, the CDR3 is TGTGCCAGCAGCCCGGGTGCGGCGGGAATCACCGGGGAGCTGTTTTTT. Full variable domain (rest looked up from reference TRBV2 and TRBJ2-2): EPEVTQTPSHQVTQMGQEVILRCVPISNHLYFYWYRQILGQKVEFLVSFYNNEISEKSEIFDDQFSVERPDGSNFTLKIRSTKLEDSAMYFCASSPGAAGITGELFFGEGSRLTVL.